This T cell receptor beta chain was identified during a study of shared clonotypes between healthy human individuals. Libraries were prepared by immunoSEQ multiplex PCR; TCRdb keeps only in-frame clonotypes and omits some of them. The sample includes around 2.1 million clones, nearly 97% of them seen just once. Sequencing was carried out using naive CD4+ T cells sorted from blood. Subset indicated: CD45RA+ positively selected. The sequence came from a man aged 18-30 years in good health.

The CDR3 spells CASSFDRVSYGYTF. In DNA, the CDR3 is TGTGCCAGCAGCTTCGACAGGGTTTCGTATGGCTACACCTTC. This chain joins TRBV7-2 and TRBJ1-2, with TRBD1 matching over 7 bases. The germline CDR1 and CDR2 sequences are SGHTA and FQGNSA. The CDR3 is 14 amino acids. V shed 3 bases, J shed 5 bases, and the junction held 6 bases outside the gene matches.